Below are 12 T cell receptor beta chains sequenced from a single sample in a study of molecular identifiers for immune sequencing clone quantification. TCRdb re-called the PCR reads with MiXCR, one entry per CDR3 protein. The table lists a few hundred thousand distinct CDR3 sequences, roughly 23% of them singletons. Sequencing was done on a sample of naive CD8+ T cells from blood, with Jurkat cell RNA spiked in. Subset defined: FACS-sorted CD8+CD4-CCR7+CD45RA+ naive T cells. These TCRs come from a human donor in good health. Some libraries in this study had Jurkat cell RNA spiked in.

This clonotype was seen repeatedly, ten times or more. V usage is TRBV7-2 and J usage is TRBJ1-6; D is unresolved. Germline V gene sequence: CDR1 SGHTA, CDR2 FQGNSA. This CDR3 region has 15 residues. V lost 4 bases and J lost 9, with 16 bases in between. The CDR3 nucleotides are TGTGCCAGCAGCTGGGGAGACCTTGGCAGTTCACCCCTCCACTTT. Translation gives CASSWGDLGSSPLHF.

The chain uses TRBV28 and TRBJ2-7; 7 bases align to TRBD1. Trimming cost V 1 base and J 5 bases; bases outside gene matches: 5. Germline CDR1 reads MDHEN; CDR2 reads SYDVKM. The CDR3 has 14 residues. This CDR3 is CASSLLRGPDEQYF. The CDR3 DNA reads TGTGCCAGCAGTTTATTGAGGGGGCCAGACGAGCAGTACTTC. The variable domain in full, with the rest retrieved from reference TRBV28 and TRBJ2-7, is DVKVTQSSRYLVKRTGEKVFLECVQDMDHENMFWYRQDPGLGLRLIYFSYDVKMKEKGDIPEGYSVSREKKERFSLILESASTNQTSMYLCASSLLRGPDEQYFGPGTRLTVT.

Points on this clonotype: A much larger clone differs by one base, so this may be a read error. The chain links TRBV5-4 to TRBJ1-1; 9 nucleotides line up with TRBD1. Germline V gives CDR1 SGHNT, CDR2 YYREEE (reference sequence). The length of the CDR3 is 15 residues. The chain's CDR3 is CASSPPTGGNAEALF. CDR3 DNA sequence: TGTGCCAGCAGCCCTCCGACAGGGGGAAACGCTGAAGCTCTCTTT.

This clonotype was observed a handful of times. The V gene is TRBV4-1, the J gene TRBJ1-1, with 10 positions matching TRBD1. Losses at the gene ends were 3 bases for V and 3 bases for J; bases not matched to a gene: 4. CDR1 is MGHRA, CDR2 YSYEKL, per germline. CDR3 length: 15 amino acids. This CDR3 reads CASSHRQGADTEAFF. The CDR3 DNA follows: TGCGCCAGCAGCCATAGACAGGGGGCGGACACTGAAGCTTTCTTT.

As for this clonotype: Being one base from a much bigger clone, this may be a read error. In DNA form, the CDR3 reads TGTGCCAGCAGCCCAAGACAGAGCACTGAAGCTTTCTTT. Encoded protein: CASSPRQSTEAFF. This sequence joins TRBV12-3 or TRBV12-4 and TRBJ1-1; tentative D call: TRBD1 (5 bases). This CDR3 comprises 13 residues. V was clipped by 6 bases and J by 4 bases, with 12 bases between them.

This clonotype turned up a few times. Being one base from a much bigger clone, this may be a read error. The final CDR3 position lacks the conserved phenylalanine or tryptophan, pointing to a likely read error. The rearrangement uses TRBV7-2 and TRBJ1-1, with TRBD1 identical over 8 bases. V lost 0 bases and J lost 0; bases outside the gene matches: 9. This CDR3 comprises 18 residues. Germline values: CDR1 SGHTA, CDR2 FQGNSA. The CDR3 region has the DNA TGTGCCAGCAGCTTAGCCGACAGGGGCCCATTAATGAACACTGAAGCTTTCCTT. It encodes CASSLADRGPLMNTEAFL.

This clonotype was found many times. The chain's CDR3 is CASSPGAGTDTQYF. The CDR3 DNA reads TGTGCCAGCAGCCCAGGGGCAGGGACAGATACGCAGTATTTT. The V call is TRBV12-3 or TRBV12-4, the J call TRBJ2-3; D is perhaps TRBD1 (6 bases). This CDR3 has 14 residues. V lost 6 bases and J lost 3, with 13 bases in between.

The genes are TRBV5-6 and TRBJ1-2, with D possibly TRBD1 on 6 matching bases. Trimming left V 7 bases short and J 6 bases short, with 10 bases between. The CDR3 has 11 amino acids. Germline V gene lookup returns CDR1 SGHDT and CDR2 YYEEEE. CDR3 protein: CASLGADGYTF. In DNA form, the CDR3 reads TGTGCCAGCCTGGGGGCGGATGGCTACACCTTC.

This clonotype came up many times. The chain combines TRBV11-2 with TRBJ2-7; TRBD2 matches 8 bases. The CDR3 is 16 amino acids. With 5 bases clipped from V and 4 bases from J, the junction kept 13 bases outside the gene matches. CDR1 and CDR2 (germline): SGHAT, FQNNGV. CDR3 region: CASSQSPGGGTYEQYF. CDR3 nucleotide sequence: TGTGCCAGCAGCCAATCCCCCGGCGGGGGGACTTACGAGCAGTACTTC.

There are many counts of this clonotype. V and J are TRBV6-5 and TRBJ2-1; no definite D call. The CDR3 extends over 16 amino acids. From germline, CDR1 is MNHEY and CDR2 SVGAGI. V lost 0 bases and J 8 bases, leaving 17 bases between the germline ends. The CDR3 sequence: CASSYSVYSLRDEQFF. In DNA form, the CDR3 reads TGTGCCAGCAGTTACTCGGTATACTCCCTCCGGGATGAGCAGTTCTTC.

As to this clonotype: The junction does not match germline at one end; this may be a read error. The CDR3 DNA reads TGTGCCAGTAGTATAGTGAACACCGCCTACGAGCAGTGCTTC. It codes for CASSIVNTAYEQCF. V is TRBV19 and J is TRBJ2-7, with D unclear. Looked up from germline, CDR1 is LNHDA and CDR2 is SQIVND (reference sequence). The CDR3 sequence is 14 residues long.

The genes are TRBV12-5 and TRBJ2-3; possible D gene TRBD1, 5 bases. The CDR3 runs 14 residues. The germline CDR1 and CDR2 sequences are LGHNT and FRNRAP. V dropped 9 bases and J dropped 4 bases, with 17 bases sitting between them. CDR3 amino acids: CASGDSRNPDTQYF. For the CDR3, the DNA is TGTGCTAGCGGAGACAGTCGCAACCCAGATACGCAGTATTTT.